This record concerns one T cell receptor beta chain sequence. The data were obtained in a study of T cells in Graves' hyperthyroidism and ophthalmopathy. V trimming: 5 bases; J trimming: 6 bases; junction bases outside the gene matches: 7. CDR1 SGHTA and CDR2 FQGTGA come from the germline V gene. The CDR3 runs 16 residues. Amplification targeted TCR beta CDR3 regions from RNA transcripts. RT-PCR in the first round (using the HTBI primer set) targeted the TCR CDR3. TCRdb reprocessed the multiplex PCR reads with MiXCR, giving one entry per CDR3 protein. Of about 560,000 distinct CDR3 sequences listed, approximately 15% are singletons.

Sequenced sample: blood. This receptor was taken from a young woman with Graves' hyperthyroidism. The chain couples TRBV7-3 to TRBJ2-2; 12 positions match TRBD1. The CDR3 bases are TGTGCCAGCAGCACCCTCGGGACAGGGGGCCCCGGGGAGCTGTTTTTT. Its translation: CASSTLGTGGPGELFF.